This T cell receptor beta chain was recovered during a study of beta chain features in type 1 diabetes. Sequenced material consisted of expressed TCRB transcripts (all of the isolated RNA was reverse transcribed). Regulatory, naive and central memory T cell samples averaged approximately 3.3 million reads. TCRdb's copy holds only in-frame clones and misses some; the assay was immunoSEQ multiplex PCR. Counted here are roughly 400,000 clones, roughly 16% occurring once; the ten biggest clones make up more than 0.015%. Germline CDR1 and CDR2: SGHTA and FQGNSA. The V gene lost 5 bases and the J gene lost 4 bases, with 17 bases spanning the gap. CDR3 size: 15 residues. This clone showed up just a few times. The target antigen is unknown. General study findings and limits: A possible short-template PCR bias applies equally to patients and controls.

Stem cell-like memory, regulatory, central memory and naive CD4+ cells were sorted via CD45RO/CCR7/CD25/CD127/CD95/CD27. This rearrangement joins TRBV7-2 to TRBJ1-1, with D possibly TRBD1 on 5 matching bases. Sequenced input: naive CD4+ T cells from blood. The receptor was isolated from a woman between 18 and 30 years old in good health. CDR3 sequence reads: CASSRWGLVSTEAFF. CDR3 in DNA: TGTGCCAGCAGCCGCTGGGGCTTGGTTAGCACTGAAGCTTTCTTT.